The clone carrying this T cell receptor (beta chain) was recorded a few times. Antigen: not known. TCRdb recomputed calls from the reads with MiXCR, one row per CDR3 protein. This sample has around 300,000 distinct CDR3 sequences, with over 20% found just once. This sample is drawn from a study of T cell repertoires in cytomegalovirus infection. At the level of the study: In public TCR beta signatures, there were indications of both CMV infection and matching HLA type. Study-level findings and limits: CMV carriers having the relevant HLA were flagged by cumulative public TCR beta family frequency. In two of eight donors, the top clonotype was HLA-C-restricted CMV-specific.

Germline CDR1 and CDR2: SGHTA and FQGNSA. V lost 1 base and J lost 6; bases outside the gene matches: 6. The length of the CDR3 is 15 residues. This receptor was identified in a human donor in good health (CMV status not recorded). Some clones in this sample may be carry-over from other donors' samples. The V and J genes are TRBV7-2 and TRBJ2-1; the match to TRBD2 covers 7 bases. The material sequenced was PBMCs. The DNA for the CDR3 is TGTGCCAGCAGCTTAGGTCCGCTAGCGGTCAATGAGCAGTTCTTC. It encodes CASSLGPLAVNEQFF.